Each of the 31 T cell receptor beta chains below was sequenced from the same sample in a study of CD8+ T cells in alopecia areata. It was cDNA, reverse transcribed from extracted RNA, that served as the sequencing template. The method was immunoSEQ multiplex PCR; TCRdb's version includes in-frame clones alone and lacks a portion of them. The sample lists roughly 120,000 clones, roughly two fifths occurring once. The sequenced sample consisted of CD4+ T cells sorted from blood. The receptors shown here come from a human donor with alopecia areata.

The V and J genes are TRBV30 and TRBJ2-7, with D tentatively TRBD1 (5 bases). Germline V CDR1 and CDR2: GTSNPN, SVGIG (reference sequence). This CDR3 region has 12 residues. The V and J ends lost 1 base and 2 bases respectively, with 6 bases between them. The CDR3 loop is CAWSAGTYEQYF. Here the CDR3 DNA reads TGTGCCTGGAGTGCAGGGACCTACGAGCAGTACTTC. The whole variable domain, filled in from reference TRBV30 and TRBJ2-7, reads SQTIHQWPATLVQPVGSPLSLECTVEGTSNPNLYWYRQAAGRGLQLLFYSVGIGQISSEVPQNLSASRPQDRQFILSSKKLLLSDSGFYLCAWSAGTYEQYFGPGTRLTVT.

The chain has TRBV2 and TRBJ2-2, with D possibly being TRBD2 (5 bases). With 10 bases removed from V and 6 bases from J, the gap between germline ends came to 15 bases. Per germline, CDR1 SNHLY and CDR2 FYNNEI. The length of the CDR3 is 13 residues. The CDR3 reads CATEYSRAGELFF. The CDR3 DNA follows: TGTGCCACCGAGTACTCGCGGGCCGGGGAGCTGTTTTTT.

This clone was seen a handful of times. For the CDR3, the DNA is TGCAGCGTTCTCTCTGGACAGGGGGAGACCCAGTACTTC. Protein: CSVLSGQGETQYF. The V call is TRBV29-1, the J call TRBJ2-5, with 9 bases fitting TRBD1. The J segment lost 5 bases and the V segment lost 5 bases, leaving 6 bases of the junction unmatched. The CDR3 loop spans 13 amino acids. Germline lookup yields CDR1 SQVTM and CDR2 ANQGSEA.

This clone was observed a handful of times. The chain carries TRBV27 and TRBJ2-2; D gene uncertain. CDR3 length equals 17 residues. Germline-derived CDR1 and CDR2 are MNHEY and SMNVEV (reference sequence). The V end was cut by 3 bases, the J end by 5 bases, with 19 bases between. The CDR3 sequence is CASSFQAPRLWTGELFF. DNA for the CDR3: TGTGCCAGCAGTTTCCAGGCACCAAGGTTGTGGACCGGGGAGCTGTTTTTT.

V usage is TRBV29-1 and J usage is TRBJ1-2; D possibly corresponds to TRBD1 (6 bases). This CDR3 comprises 11 residues. Germline values: CDR1 SQVTM, CDR2 ANQGSEA. The ends were cut back, 5 bases at V and 6 bases at J, with 10 bases in the middle. The CDR3 region is CSVRGGHGYTF. Here the CDR3 DNA reads TGCAGCGTTAGAGGGGGGCATGGCTACACCTTC.

The V and J genes are TRBV28 and TRBJ1-2; D not certain. The CDR3 covers 15 residues. The V end lost 8 bases, the J end lost 6 bases, and 22 bases lay between the germline ends. CDR1 is MDHEN and CDR2 is SYDVKM in the germline V gene. CDR3 sequence reads: CASSRYSGVVHGYTF. The CDR3 bases are TGTGCCAGCTCTCGATATAGCGGTGTTGTGCATGGCTACACCTTC.

The chain recombines TRBV4-1 with TRBJ2-3, with D perhaps given as TRBD1 or TRBD2 (5 bases each). V shed 3 bases and J shed 2 bases, with 12 bases lying between them. This CDR3 is 15 amino acids long. Germline values: CDR1 MGHRA, CDR2 YSYEKL. The CDR3: CASSQQGRPTDTQYF. In nucleotides, the CDR3 is TGCGCCAGCAGCCAGCAGGGACGGCCCACAGATACGCAGTATTTT.

The V and J genes are TRBV7-2 and TRBJ2-7, with TRBD1 identical over 8 bases. The V gene's germline CDR1 is SGHTA and CDR2 FQGNSA. The CDR3 spans 17 residues. The ends lost 6 bases at V and 3 bases at J; junction bases unmatched: 16. CDR3 sequence (DNA): TGTGCCAGCAGGCCGGACAGGGCCGTTGGTTTAAACTACGAGCAGTACTTC. The encoded protein is CASRPDRAVGLNYEQYF.

The chain combines TRBV29-1 with TRBJ2-3, with TRBD1 identical over 7 bases. V shed 8 bases, J shed 2 bases, and the junction held 10 bases outside the gene matches. The CDR3 runs to 14 residues. Germline-derived CDR1 and CDR2 are SQVTM and ANQGSEA. CDR3 region: CSLRGGTVTDTQYF. CDR3 sequence (DNA): TGCAGCTTAAGAGGTGGGACAGTCACAGATACGCAGTATTTT.

This chain joins TRBV5-1 and TRBJ2-3; D not resolved. The germline V and J ends were trimmed by 0 bases and 5 bases, with 7 bases remaining between them. The germline CDR1 and CDR2 sequences are SGHRS and YFSETQ. The CDR3 contains 13 residues. CDR3 amino acids: CASSLGQVDTQYF. In DNA form, the CDR3 reads TGCGCCAGCAGCTTGGGGCAGGTAGATACGCAGTATTTT.

The chain has TRBV5-1 and TRBJ2-1; D is possibly TRBD2 (6 bases). Looked up from germline, CDR1 is SGHRS and CDR2 is YFSETQ. The CDR3 has 16 residues. Between the trimmed V and J ends, which lost 0 bases and 6 bases, there was a span of 16 bases. This chain's CDR3 is CASSLALVGGLNEQFF. The CDR3 DNA reads as TGCGCCAGCAGCTTGGCCCTCGTCGGAGGGCTCAATGAGCAGTTCTTC. The full variable domain, in which reference TRBV5-1 and TRBJ2-1 provide the parts outside the CDR3, is KAGVTQTPRYLIKTRGQQVTLSCSPISGHRSVSWYQQTPGQGLQFLFEYFSETQRNKGNFPGRFSGRQFSNSRSEMNVSTLELGDSALYLCASSLALVGGLNEQFFGPGTRLTVL.

This clone was counted only a few times. The rearrangement joins TRBV29-1 to TRBJ1-2; D remains unclear. Trimming removed 4 bases from V and 0 bases from J, with 12 bases in between. Germline values: CDR1 SQVTM, CDR2 ANQGSEA. This CDR3 has 14 amino acids. The CDR3 protein is CSVGISGTNYGYTF. Here the CDR3 DNA reads TGCAGCGTTGGCATCTCAGGCACTAACTATGGCTACACCTTC.

This chain connects TRBV29-1 to TRBJ1-1, with 8 nucleotides matching TRBD1. In germline, CDR1 is SQVTM, CDR2 ANQGSEA. The CDR3 length is 14 residues. The V segment lost 7 bases and the J segment 0 bases; nucleotides outside the gene matches: 7. Here the CDR3 DNA reads TGCAGCGGCCGGGACAGGTCCATGAACACTGAAGCTTTCTTT. It encodes CSGRDRSMNTEAFF.

This clone showed up just a few times. This chain links TRBV29-1 with TRBJ2-3; 9 bases map to TRBD1. V shed 5 bases, J shed 0 bases, and the junction held 6 bases outside the gene matches. CDR1 and CDR2 (germline): SQVTM, ANQGSEA. This CDR3 region has 15 residues. This CDR3 reads CSVYGTGKSTDTQYF. DNA of the CDR3: TGCAGCGTTTATGGGACAGGGAAGAGCACAGATACGCAGTATTTT.

This clone appeared a few times. CDR3 region: CASSQLRRDVNQPQHF. The DNA of the CDR3 is TGCGCCAGCAGTCAATTAAGGAGGGATGTGAATCAGCCCCAGCATTTT. This chain connects TRBV23-1 to TRBJ1-5; D unclear. Being an ORF, TRBV23-1 has a function that is uncertain. The CDR3 is 16 residues long. V was cut by 1 base and J by 4 bases, with 14 bases left in between.

The chain uses TRBV11-2 and TRBJ2-5; 7 bases align to TRBD1. CDR1 is SGHAT, CDR2 FQNNGV, per germline. Losses at the gene ends were 7 bases for V and 7 bases for J; bases not matched to a gene: 6. CDR3 size: 12 residues. The DNA for the CDR3 is TGTGCCAGCAACCAACCAGGGGGGACCCAGTACTTC. It codes for CASNQPGGTQYF.

V is TRBV29-1 and J is TRBJ1-1; 7 nucleotides align to TRBD1. The V gene end was trimmed by 6 bases and the J gene end by 3 bases; junction bases not matched to a gene: 10. The CDR3 is made up of 14 amino acids. The germline CDR1 and CDR2 sequences are SQVTM and ANQGSEA. CDR3 amino acids: CSVVDSTGHTEAFF. The CDR3 DNA reads TGCAGCGTCGTAGACTCGACAGGGCACACTGAAGCTTTCTTT.

This chain connects TRBV29-1 to TRBJ1-5, with TRBD1 matching over 10 bases. This CDR3 has 14 residues. The germline V gene encodes CDR1 SQVTM and CDR2 ANQGSEA. J was trimmed by 5 bases and V by 5 bases; bases with no gene match: 6. CDR3 in amino acids: CSVRGQGKDQPQHF. The CDR3 DNA sequence: TGCAGCGTTCGGGGACAGGGGAAAGATCAGCCCCAGCATTTT.

This clone was counted between two and nine times. The chain links TRBV4-3 to TRBJ2-4; possibly TRBD1 for D (6 bases). Germline CDR1 reads LGHNA; CDR2 reads YSLEER. CDR3 length: 16 amino acids. Trimming shortened V by 0 bases and J by 1 base, and 10 bases separated the two germline ends. The CDR3 protein is CASSQDQGPAKNIQYF. CDR3 DNA: TGCGCCAGCAGCCAAGATCAGGGGCCTGCCAAAAACATTCAGTACTTC.

The rearrangement joins TRBV29-1 to TRBJ1-2, with D uncertain. CDR3 size: 11 residues. CDR1 is SQVTM, CDR2 ANQGSEA, per germline. V lost 4 bases and J 7 bases, leaving 10 bases between the germline ends. CDR3 amino acids: CSVAVSSGYTF. Written as DNA, the CDR3 is TGCAGCGTTGCGGTCTCTTCTGGCTACACCTTC.

J is TRBJ1-5 and V is TRBV5-1, with D possibly matching TRBD1 (5 bases). Germline V gene lookup returns CDR1 SGHRS and CDR2 YFSETQ. The V end was cut by 1 base, the J end by 2 bases, with 10 bases between. The CDR3 totals 15 residues. The CDR3 region has the DNA TGCGCCAGCAGCTTGACGACGGGGGGCAATCAGCCCCAGCATTTT. Its translation: CASSLTTGGNQPQHF.

This clone was recorded a few times. This sample also contains other DNA sequences that code for the same CDR3. This chain uses TRBV30 with TRBJ1-2, with TRBD1 matching over 7 bases. From germline, CDR1 is GTSNPN and CDR2 SVGIG (reference sequence). The junction had 2 bases not matched to a gene; V was cut back by 5 bases and J by 2 bases. The CDR3 is 12 residues long. In DNA, the CDR3 is TGTGCCTGGGACAGGGCGAACTATGGCTACACCTTC. This sequence encodes CAWDRANYGYTF. The full variable domain, with the rest looked up from reference TRBV30 and TRBJ1-2, is SQTIHQWPATLVQPVGSPLSLECTVEGTSNPNLYWYRQAAGRGLQLLFYSVGIGQISSEVPQNLSASRPQDRQFILSSKKLLLSDSGFYLCAWDRANYGYTFGSGTRLTVV.

This clone has only a few counts. The chain is built from TRBV29-1 and TRBJ2-7; D gene uncertain. Germline values: CDR1 SQVTM, CDR2 ANQGSEA. Deletions cut 5 bases from V and 2 bases from J, with 10 bases between. The CDR3 sequence is 12 residues long. CDR3 loop: CSVIKAAYEQYF. As DNA, the CDR3 is TGCAGCGTTATCAAGGCAGCCTACGAGCAGTACTTC.

V is TRBV11-2 and J is TRBJ1-5, with D possibly matching TRBD1 (6 bases). V was pared by 4 bases and J by 3 bases, with 10 bases between. The V gene's germline CDR1 is SGHAT and CDR2 FQNNGV. The CDR3 has 14 residues. Here the CDR3 DNA reads TGTGCCAGCAGCTCGGACAGCTCCAATCAGCCCCAGCATTTT. As protein: CASSSDSSNQPQHF.

CDR3 amino acids: CSALGGVNEKLFF. The CDR3 DNA sequence: TGCAGCGCCCTCGGGGGGGTTAATGAAAAACTGTTTTTT. V usage is TRBV29-1 and J usage is TRBJ1-4; tentative D call: TRBD1 (5 bases). V was clipped by 7 bases and J by 4 bases, with 13 bases between them. Germline loops: CDR1 SQVTM, CDR2 ANQGSEA. The CDR3 consists of 13 residues.

Written as DNA, the CDR3 is TGTGCCAGCGCCGATGCCCGGACATCCCAAGAGACCCAGTACTTC. Its protein product is CASADARTSQETQYF. The J gene is TRBJ2-5, the V gene TRBV11-2; maybe TRBD1 (5 bases). The CDR3 sequence is 15 residues long. The ends were cut back, 8 bases at V and 1 base at J, with 17 bases in the middle. Germline V CDR1 and CDR2: SGHAT, FQNNGV.

There are a few counts of this clone. V is TRBV27 and J is TRBJ2-3; D unclear. Trimming removed 6 bases at V and 6 bases at J, with 7 bases between. The CDR3 length is 11 residues. Germline assignment: CDR1 MNHEY and CDR2 SMNVEV (reference sequence). This chain's CDR3 is CASSALDTQYF. The CDR3 coding sequence is TGTGCCAGCAGCGCGCTGGATACGCAGTATTTT.

This chain links TRBV4-3 with TRBJ2-1, with 8 bases fitting TRBD1. The germline CDR1 and CDR2 sequences are LGHNA and YSLEER. This CDR3 region has 18 residues. V gave up 0 bases and J gave up 6 bases; unmatched junction bases: 13. The CDR3, as DNA: TGCGCCAGCAGCCAAGATCGCGCTCACAGGGGGTTCTTCAATGAGCAGTTCTTC. Protein product: CASSQDRAHRGFFNEQFF.

The V gene is TRBV5-6, the J gene TRBJ2-7, with 11 nucleotides matching TRBD2. The CDR3 covers 16 residues. The ends lost 0 bases at V and 5 bases at J; junction bases unmatched: 7. Germline assignment: CDR1 SGHDT and CDR2 YYEEEE. The DNA of the CDR3 is TGTGCCAGCAGCTTGGAGGGACTAGCGGCAGTCCACGAGCAGTACTTC. It specifies CASSLEGLAAVHEQYF.

The V call is TRBV6-5, the J call TRBJ2-5; the D is unclear. The CDR3 extends over 13 amino acids. CDR1 MNHEY and CDR2 SVGAGI come from the germline V gene. The ends were cut back, 0 bases at V and 7 bases at J, with 9 bases in the middle. CDR3 region: CASSYSGSGTQYF. The DNA of the CDR3 is TGTGCCAGCAGTTACTCCGGTTCCGGGACCCAGTACTTC.

This clone was seen a handful of times. The genes are TRBV2 and TRBJ1-1; weak D call: TRBD1 (5 bases). Deletions cut 2 bases from V and 5 bases from J, with 9 bases between. The CDR3 has 13 residues. Looked up from germline, CDR1 is SNHLY and CDR2 is FYNNEI. The CDR3, as DNA: TGTGCCAGCAGTGAAAATTGGGGGACTGAAGCTTTCTTT. Amino acid sequence: CASSENWGTEAFF. The full variable domain, with the rest looked up from reference TRBV2 and TRBJ1-1, is EPEVTQTPSHQVTQMGQEVILRCVPISNHLYFYWYRQILGQKVEFLVSFYNNEISEKSEIFDDQFSVERPDGSNFTLKIRSTKLEDSAMYFCASSENWGTEAFFGQGTRLTVV.